This T cell receptor (beta chain) was sequenced during a study of Tregs in tolerant kidney transplant recipients (dated by TCRdb to 2018 to 2020). In the study overall: The study used TCRbeta sequencing to identify donor-specific regulatory T cells before combined kidney and bone marrow transplantation, then tracked those cells after transplant. Several methods of expanding Tregs specific for an allogeneic donor were compared by TCRbeta repertoire sequencing in a few healthy controls.

Turning to this clone: No antigen is known for it. Base quality data are lacking; no much larger clone is found one base away.

Unstimulated Tregs (CD4+CD25+CD127-), CD4+ non-Tregs (CD4+CD25-), CD4 and CD8 cells were FACS-sorted from thawed PBMCs. Healthy control blood came either as purchased buffy coats or from healthy volunteers. Healthy control blood was separated into PBMCs by Ficoll density gradient and cryopreserved, and patient PBMCs were collected both before and after transplant. Study-level results and caveats: Because only a small number of patients were included, the study had limitations, and the results will need to be validated in larger populations as well as under other immunosuppression protocols. Biological reproducibility was not directly assessed, although technical replication error appeared to be minimal. The most biologically relevant and donor-specific TCRbeta repertoire appeared to be identified by expanding Tregs with activated donor B cells.

Its CDR3 holds 18 amino acids, cysteine through phenylalanine. Just the 54-base CDR3 DNA is kept, in frame starting at base 1. CDR1 and CDR2 are drawn from the germline V gene: SGDLS, YYNGEE. Trimmed from V: 3 bases; trimmed from J: 3 bases; junction bases lacking a gene match: 8. Genomic DNA was extracted from sorted cells with the QIAGEN DNeasy Blood and Tissue Kit for TCRbeta CDR3 sequencing. High-throughput TCRbeta CDR3 sequencing, which included PCR amplification with bias correction and internal controls, was done commercially through immunoSEQ. For the original study's pipeline: Unique productive TCRbeta sequences were defined by CDR3 nucleotide sequence when primers matched and otherwise by CDR3 amino acid sequence together with Vbeta and Jbeta genes. As a correction for sorting error, sequences shared between sorted populations at a frequency ratio of 2:1 or less were discarded, and the remaining shared sequences were assigned to the higher population. A sequence counted as donor-reactive if, in CFSE-low cells, the sequence had a frequency of at least 0.01% and was expanded at least 5-fold compared with unstimulated cells. Jensen-Shannon divergence calculated on the top 100 TCRbeta sequences ranked by frequency was used to measure repertoire divergence. When a sample had multiple sequencing runs, each run was corrected for sorting error separately and the runs were then pooled. TCRdb took over this immuneACCESS table, retaining in-frame rearrangements with V and J assigned. Such tables are incomplete; in checked studies, under half of the missing clones stem from an unresolved V gene, and the remainder is unexplained. For V, J and clone size, that table is used; D and trimming come from the DNA. A total of about 120,000 clones appear in this sample, 92% of them only once. Of the sample, approximately 0.54% is held by the ten largest clones.

Recombination joined TRBV9 with TRBJ2-1, with TRBD2 matching 14 junction bases. This receptor was obtained from a human donor in good health. Sequenced input: CD4+ T cells from blood. The CDR3 protein sequence reads: CASSAGLAGAPYYNEQFF. Read as DNA, the sequence is TGTGCCAGCAGCGCGGGACTAGCGGGAGCTCCCTACTACAATGAGCAGTTCTTC.